This is a list of T cell receptor beta chains from one sample in a study of blood T cells in healthy people across ages. TCRdb recomputed calls from the 5' RACE reads with MiXCR, one row per CDR3 protein. The data show fewer than 950,000 distinct CDR3 sequences, with around 36% seen just once and roughly 13% held by the top ten. The source material was blood. All receptors come from a man aged 18 to 29 in good health. Both conserved end residues are part of each CDR3. The order of the fields is V gene, J gene, clone size, D gene, CDR3 protein, CDR3 DNA. D genes are given only for firm matches. Some rows have no size entry. The others give once, few or many, or a class for an expanded clone.

TRBV15	TRBJ2-3	many	NA	CATSRRARGSTDTQYF	TGTGCCACCAGCCGAAGAGCAAGAGGAAGCACAGATACGCAGTATTTT
TRBV6-6	TRBJ1-4	NA	NA	CASSYATNEKLFF	TGTGCCAGCAGTTATGCCACTAATGAAAAACTGTTTTTT
TRBV12-3/TRBV12-4	TRBJ1-5	NA	TRBD1	CASSAGGDNQPQHF	TGTGCCAGCAGTGCAGGGGGCGACAATCAGCCCCAGCATTTT
TRBV12-3/TRBV12-4	TRBJ1-1	NA	NA	CASSNPGQPEAFF	TGTGCCAGCAGTAACCCCGGACAGCCTGAAGCTTTCTTT
TRBV20-1	TRBJ2-7	NA	TRBD1	CSAPPLTGIGEQYF	TGCAGTGCTCCCCCCCTGACAGGGATTGGCGAGCAGTACTTC
TRBV20-1	TRBJ2-1	many	TRBD2	CSARGLAGGHNEQFF	TGCAGTGCTAGAGGACTAGCGGGGGGACACAATGAGCAGTTCTTC
TRBV7-2	TRBJ2-5	many	NA	CASSQKGRKAVQETQYF	TGTGCCAGCAGCCAAAAGGGTAGGAAGGCTGTCCAAGAGACCCAGTACTTC
TRBV6-1	TRBJ2-6	NA	NA	CASAVAGANVLTF	TGTGCCAGCGCGGTTGCAGGGGCCAACGTCCTGACTTTC
TRBV5-1	TRBJ2-7	many	TRBD2	CASSFPSGGLSSYNEQYF	TGCGCCAGCAGCTTTCCTAGCGGGGGGCTGAGCTCCTACAATGAGCAGTACTTC
TRBV20-1	TRBJ1-1	few	NA	CSAKKQGMNTEAFF	TGCAGTGCTAAAAAACAGGGTATGAACACTGAAGCTTTCTTT
TRBV6-6	TRBJ2-4	few	NA	CASSYSNSGGENIQYF	TGTGCCAGCAGTTACTCCAACTCCGGGGGCGAAAACATTCAGTACTTC
TRBV4-1	TRBJ2-2	NA	NA	CASSGTREKNTGELFF	TGCGCCAGCAGCGGAACTAGAGAAAAGAACACCGGGGAGCTGTTTTTT
TRBV29-1	TRBJ2-1	NA	NA	CSVESQPEQFF	TGCAGCGTTGAAAGTCAACCGGAGCAGTTCTTC
TRBV12-3/TRBV12-4	TRBJ1-1	few	TRBD1	CASSLRQGDSPEAFF	TGTGCCAGCAGTTTGCGTCAGGGGGATTCCCCTGAAGCTTTCTTT
TRBV7-2	TRBJ2-3	once	NA	CASSSPRTRPDTQYF	TGTGCCAGCAGCTCCCCCCGGACCCGGCCAGATACGCAGTATTTT
TRBV7-2	TRBJ2-1	few	TRBD2	CASSLMSSGDEQFF	TGTGCCAGCAGCTTAATGTCTAGCGGGGATGAGCAGTTCTTC
TRBV15	TRBJ2-5	many	NA	CATSRDSQETQYF	TGTGCCACCAGCAGAGACTCCCAAGAGACCCAGTACTTC
TRBV20-1	TRBJ1-4	few	NA	CSARDGRRPTNEKLFF	TGCAGTGCTAGAGATGGGCGCCGCCCAACTAATGAAAAACTGTTTTTT
TRBV2	TRBJ1-5	few	NA	CASSGGGSRWPQHF	TGTGCCAGCAGCGGTGGGGGATCTCGGTGGCCCCAGCATTTT
TRBV7-3	TRBJ2-1	NA	NA	CASSLSGFVGNEQFF	TGTGCCAGCAGCTTAAGTGGATTCGTGGGAAATGAGCAGTTCTTC
TRBV7-9	TRBJ1-2	NA	NA	CASSLAGRTYGYTF	TGTGCCAGCAGCTTAGCGGGGCGGACCTATGGCTACACCTTC
TRBV9	TRBJ2-3	once	TRBD2	CASNFAGTRISDTQYF	TGTGCCAGCAACTTCGCCGGGACTAGAATTTCAGATACGCAGTATTTT
TRBV12-3/TRBV12-4	TRBJ2-1	few	NA	CASGRREQFF	TGTGCCAGCGGTAGGCGTGAGCAGTTCTTC
TRBV12-3/TRBV12-4	TRBJ2-1	few	NA	CASSLAGAGGEQFF	TGTGCCAGCAGTTTAGCGGGGGCTGGGGGTGAGCAGTTCTTC
TRBV12-3/TRBV12-4	TRBJ1-1	few	NA	CASSFVGRTMNTEAFF	TGTGCCAGCAGTTTCGTGGGCAGAACCATGAACACTGAAGCTTTCTTT
TRBV6-5	TRBJ1-1	few	TRBD1	CASSYRRISRTGTPAEAFF	TGTGCCAGCAGTTACCGCAGAATTAGTAGGACAGGAACACCAGCTGAAGCTTTCTTT
TRBV4-1	TRBJ2-1	NA	NA	CASSQGARAGSDEQFF	TGCGCCAGCAGCCAAGGTGCAAGGGCGGGGAGCGATGAGCAGTTCTTC
TRBV12-3/TRBV12-4	TRBJ1-4	NA	NA	CASSPGAAPEKLFF	TGTGCCAGCAGCCCCGGGGCCGCACCGGAAAAACTGTTTTTT
TRBV9	TRBJ2-3	few	TRBD2	CASSGSGGGFTDTQYF	TGTGCCAGCAGCGGTAGCGGGGGGGGGTTCACAGATACGCAGTATTTT
TRBV4-1	TRBJ2-7	NA	NA	CASRLRTSSSYNEQYF	TGCGCCAGCAGACTCAGGACTTCAAGCTCCTACAATGAGCAGTACTTC
TRBV4-1	TRBJ1-1	NA	NA	CASSQRTVSLNTEAFF	TGCGCCAGCAGCCAGAGGACGGTGTCACTGAACACTGAAGCTTTCTTT
TRBV7-3	TRBJ2-3	many	NA	CASSLNLLSLMHTDTQYF	TGTGCCAGCAGCTTAAATCTTTTGTCCTTAATGCACACAGATACGCAGTATTTT
TRBV6-1	TRBJ2-2	NA	NA	CASAQFFRERLNTGELFF	TGTGCCAGCGCCCAGTTCTTTCGAGAGCGTCTAAACACCGGGGAGCTGTTTTTT
TRBV14	TRBJ2-5	few	NA	CASRRLGGNEQYF	TGTGCCAGCAGGAGGCTAGGCGGGAATGAGCAGTACTTC
TRBV20-1	TRBJ2-1	few	NA	CRASSGTLNNEQFF	TGCAGGGCCAGTTCCGGGACACTAAACAATGAGCAGTTCTTC
TRBV20-1	TRBJ2-3	NA	TRBD1	CSARDGDRSTDTQYF	TGCAGTGCTAGAGATGGGGACAGGAGCACAGATACGCAGTATTTT